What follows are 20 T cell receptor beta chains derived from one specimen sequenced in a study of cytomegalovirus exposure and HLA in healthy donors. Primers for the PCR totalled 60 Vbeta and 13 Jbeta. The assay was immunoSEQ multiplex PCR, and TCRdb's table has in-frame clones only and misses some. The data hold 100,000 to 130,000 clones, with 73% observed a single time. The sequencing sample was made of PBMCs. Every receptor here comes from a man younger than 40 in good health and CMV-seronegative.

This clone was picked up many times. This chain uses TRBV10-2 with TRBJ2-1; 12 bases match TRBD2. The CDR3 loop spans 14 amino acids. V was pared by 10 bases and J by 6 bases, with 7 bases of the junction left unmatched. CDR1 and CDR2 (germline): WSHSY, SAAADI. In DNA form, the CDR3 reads TGCGCCACCACGCCGGGACTAGCGGGCAATGAGCAGTTCTTC. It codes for CATTPGLAGNEQFF.

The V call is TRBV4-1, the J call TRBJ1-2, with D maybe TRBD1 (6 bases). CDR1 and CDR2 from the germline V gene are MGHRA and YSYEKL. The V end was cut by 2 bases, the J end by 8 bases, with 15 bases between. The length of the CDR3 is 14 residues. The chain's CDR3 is CASSQLGNREGYTF. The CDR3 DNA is TGCGCCAGCAGCCAACTGGGAAACAGGGAGGGCTACACCTTC.

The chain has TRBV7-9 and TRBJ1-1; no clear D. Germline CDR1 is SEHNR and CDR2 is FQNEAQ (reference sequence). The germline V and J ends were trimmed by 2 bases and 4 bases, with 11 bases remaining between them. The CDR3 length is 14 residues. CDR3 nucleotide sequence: TGTGCCAGCAGCTTACGGGATTCGAGCACTGAAGCTTTCTTT. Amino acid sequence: CASSLRDSSTEAFF.

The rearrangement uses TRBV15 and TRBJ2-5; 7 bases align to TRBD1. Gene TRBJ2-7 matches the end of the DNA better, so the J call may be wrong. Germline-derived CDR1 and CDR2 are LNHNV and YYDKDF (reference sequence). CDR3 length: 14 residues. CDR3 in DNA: TGTGCCACCAGCAGGACGTCAGGGGGATACGAGCAGTACTTC. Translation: CATSRTSGGYEQYF.

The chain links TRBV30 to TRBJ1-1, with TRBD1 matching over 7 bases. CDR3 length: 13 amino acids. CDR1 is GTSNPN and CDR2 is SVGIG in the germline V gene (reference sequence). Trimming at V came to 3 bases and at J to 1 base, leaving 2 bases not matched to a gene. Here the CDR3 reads CAWRGTENTEAFF. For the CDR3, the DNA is TGTGCCTGGAGGGGGACAGAGAACACTGAAGCTTTCTTT.

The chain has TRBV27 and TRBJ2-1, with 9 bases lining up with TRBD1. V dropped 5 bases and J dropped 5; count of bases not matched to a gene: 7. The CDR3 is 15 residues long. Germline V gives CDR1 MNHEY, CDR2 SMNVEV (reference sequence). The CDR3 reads CASSQRTGVDNEQFF. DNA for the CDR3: TGTGCCAGCAGTCAACGGACAGGGGTCGACAATGAGCAGTTCTTC.

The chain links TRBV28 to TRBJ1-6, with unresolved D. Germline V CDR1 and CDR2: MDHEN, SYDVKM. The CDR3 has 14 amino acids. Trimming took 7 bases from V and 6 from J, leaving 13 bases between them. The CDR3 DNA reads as TGTGCCAGCACCCCGGGTTGGGTTAATTCACCCCTCCACTTT. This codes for CASTPGWVNSPLHF.

CDR3 sequence reads: CASSLPGAGGNYEQYF. In DNA form, the CDR3 reads TGTGCCAGCAGCTTGCCGGGTGCAGGGGGGAATTACGAGCAGTACTTC. The chain recombines TRBV5-5 with TRBJ2-7, with D maybe TRBD1 (7 bases). CDR1 and CDR2 (germline): SGHKS, YYEKEE (reference sequence). Trimming took 1 base from V and 4 from J, leaving 18 bases between them. This CDR3 spans 16 amino acids.

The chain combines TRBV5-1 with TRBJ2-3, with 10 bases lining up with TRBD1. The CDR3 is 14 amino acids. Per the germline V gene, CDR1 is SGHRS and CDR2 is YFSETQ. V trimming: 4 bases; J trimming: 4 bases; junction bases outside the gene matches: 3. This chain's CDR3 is CASSLGQGADTQYF. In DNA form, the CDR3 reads TGCGCCAGCAGCCTTGGACAGGGGGCAGATACGCAGTATTTT.

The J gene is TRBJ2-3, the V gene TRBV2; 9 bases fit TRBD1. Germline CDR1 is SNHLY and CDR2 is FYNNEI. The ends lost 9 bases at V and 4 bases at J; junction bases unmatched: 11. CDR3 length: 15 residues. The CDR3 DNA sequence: TGTGCCAGTCATCGGGACAGGGTCGGTCCAGATACGCAGTATTTT. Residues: CASHRDRVGPDTQYF. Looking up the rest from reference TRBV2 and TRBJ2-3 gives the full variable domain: EPEVTQTPSHQVTQMGQEVILRCVPISNHLYFYWYRQILGQKVEFLVSFYNNEISEKSEIFDDQFSVERPDGSNFTLKIRSTKLEDSAMYFCASHRDRVGPDTQYFGPGTRLTVL.

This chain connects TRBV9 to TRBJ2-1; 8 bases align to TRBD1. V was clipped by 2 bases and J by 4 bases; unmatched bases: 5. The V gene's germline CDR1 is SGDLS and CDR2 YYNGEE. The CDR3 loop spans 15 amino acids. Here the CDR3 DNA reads TGTGCCAGCAGCGTTGGACAGGGACGGTACAATGAGCAGTTCTTC. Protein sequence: CASSVGQGRYNEQFF.

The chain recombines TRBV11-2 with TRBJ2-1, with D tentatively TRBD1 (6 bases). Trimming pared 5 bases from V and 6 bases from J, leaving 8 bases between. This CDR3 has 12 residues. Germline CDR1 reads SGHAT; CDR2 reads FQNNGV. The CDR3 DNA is TGTGCCAGCAGCGCCAGGGGCAATGAGCAGTTCTTC. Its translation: CASSARGNEQFF.

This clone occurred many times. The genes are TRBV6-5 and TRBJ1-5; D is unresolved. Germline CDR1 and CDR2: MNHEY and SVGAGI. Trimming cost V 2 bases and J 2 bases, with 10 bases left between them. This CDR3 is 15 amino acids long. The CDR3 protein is CASSYKPGGNQPQHF. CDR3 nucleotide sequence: TGTGCCAGCAGTTACAAACCCGGGGGCAATCAGCCCCAGCATTTT.

CDR3 loop: CASSDASTASYEQYF. The CDR3 DNA reads as TGTGCCAGCAGTGATGCCTCGACAGCCTCTTACGAGCAGTACTTC. The gene calls are TRBV25-1 and TRBJ2-7; weak D call: TRBD1 (5 bases). Between the trimmed V and J ends, which lost 3 bases and 4 bases, there was a span of 16 bases. The germline CDR1 and CDR2 sequences are MGHDK and SYGVNS. CDR3 length: 15 amino acids.

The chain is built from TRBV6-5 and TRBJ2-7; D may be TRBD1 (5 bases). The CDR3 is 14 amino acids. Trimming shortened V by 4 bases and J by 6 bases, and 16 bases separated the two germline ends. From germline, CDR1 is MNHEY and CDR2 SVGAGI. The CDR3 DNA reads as TGTGCCAGCAGTTTCCGGAGACAGACCGGCGAGCAGTACTTC. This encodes CASSFRRQTGEQYF.

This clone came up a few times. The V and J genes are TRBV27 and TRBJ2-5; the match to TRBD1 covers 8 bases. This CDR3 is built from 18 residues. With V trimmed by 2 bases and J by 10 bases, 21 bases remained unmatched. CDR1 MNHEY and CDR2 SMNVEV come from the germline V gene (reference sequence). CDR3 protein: CASSLGQGARGGPRDQYF. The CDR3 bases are TGTGCCAGCAGTTTAGGGCAGGGGGCGCGGGGTGGACCAAGAGACCAGTACTTC.

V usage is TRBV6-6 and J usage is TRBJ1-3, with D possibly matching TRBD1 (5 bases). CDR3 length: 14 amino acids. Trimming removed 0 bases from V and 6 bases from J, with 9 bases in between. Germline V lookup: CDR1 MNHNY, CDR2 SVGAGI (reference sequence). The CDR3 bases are TGTGCCAGCAGTTACTCAGGGGCAGAAAACACCATATATTTT. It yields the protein CASSYSGAENTIYF.

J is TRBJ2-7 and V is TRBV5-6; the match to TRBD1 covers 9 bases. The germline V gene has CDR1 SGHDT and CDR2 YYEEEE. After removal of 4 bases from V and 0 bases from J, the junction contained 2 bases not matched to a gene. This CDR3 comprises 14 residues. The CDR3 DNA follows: TGTGCCAGCAGCGGGGGACAGGGCTCCTACGAGCAGTACTTC. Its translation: CASSGGQGSYEQYF.

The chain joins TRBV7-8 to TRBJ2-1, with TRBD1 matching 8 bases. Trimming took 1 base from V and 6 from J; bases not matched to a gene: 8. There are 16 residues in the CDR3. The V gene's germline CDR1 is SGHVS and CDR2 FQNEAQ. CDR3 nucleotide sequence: TGTGCCAGCAGCTTAGGAGGGACAGGAGGGTTCAATGAGCAGTTCTTC. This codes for CASSLGGTGGFNEQFF.

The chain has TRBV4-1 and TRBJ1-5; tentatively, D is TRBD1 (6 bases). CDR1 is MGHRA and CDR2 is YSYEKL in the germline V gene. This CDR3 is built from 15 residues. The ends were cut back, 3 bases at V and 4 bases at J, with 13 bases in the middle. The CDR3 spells CASSQLDRRNQPQHF. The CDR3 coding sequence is TGCGCCAGCAGCCAGCTCGACAGGCGGAATCAGCCCCAGCATTTT.